One sample yielded the 10 T cell receptor beta chains listed below, sequenced in a study of beta chain features in type 1 diabetes. No antigen is known for these receptors. The study's findings and limits: The study found moderately but significantly shorter TCRB CDR3s in all four CD4+ subsets of Type 1 diabetes patients.

Every bit of the isolated RNA underwent reverse transcription, so sequencing read expressed TCRB transcripts. This table comes from immunoSEQ multiplex PCR, and its TCRdb copy is limited to in-frame clones, with some not included. The sample yields 300,000 or so clones, over 11% seen once. The sequencing input was naive CD4+ T cells from blood. The origin of the receptors is a man aged 25-40 years with type 1 diabetes.

This clone appeared a few times. The chain links TRBV9 to TRBJ2-1; 9 positions match TRBD1. The V gene's germline CDR1 is SGDLS and CDR2 YYNGEE. There are 16 residues in the CDR3. V lost 7 bases and J lost 8; bases outside the gene matches: 16. In DNA form, the CDR3 reads TGTGCCAGCGCTACAGGCGTTGTGGACAGGGGACATGAGCAGTTCTTC. This sequence encodes CASATGVVDRGHEQFF.

The chain carries TRBV30 and TRBJ2-5, with 10 bases lining up with TRBD2. V lost 7 bases to trimming and J lost 2 bases; unmatched junction nucleotides: 10. This CDR3 region has 15 residues. Germline values: CDR1 GTSNPN, CDR2 SVGIG (reference sequence). The CDR3 region has the DNA TGTGCCTCCCATAGGACTAGCGGACCTCAAGAGACCCAGTACTTC. Protein product: CASHRTSGPQETQYF. Drawing the rest from reference TRBV30 and TRBJ2-5, the complete variable domain is SQTIHQWPATLVQPVGSPLSLECTVEGTSNPNLYWYRQAAGRGLQLLFYSVGIGQISSEVPQNLSASRPQDRQFILSSKKLLLSDSGFYLCASHRTSGPQETQYFGPGTRLLVL.

The V call is TRBV19, the J call TRBJ1-2; tentative D call: TRBD1 (5 bases). V was clipped by 7 bases and J by 5 bases, with 17 bases between them. Germline V gives CDR1 LNHDA, CDR2 SQIVND (reference sequence). This CDR3 region has 14 residues. CDR3 sequence (DNA): TGTGCCAGTACCCCCCGCGGGGCGGGGTATGGCTACACCTTC. It yields the protein CASTPRGAGYGYTF.

The CDR3 DNA reads TGTGCCAGCAGCTCTAGCGGGACCCTGAGAGGCTACGAGCAGTACTTC. Encoded protein: CASSSSGTLRGYEQYF. This chain links TRBV7-2 with TRBJ2-7, with 9 bases identical to TRBD2. Trimming removed 4 bases from V and 3 bases from J; junction bases left unmatched: 10. The CDR3 sequence is 16 residues long. Germline V lookup: CDR1 SGHTA, CDR2 FQGNSA.

The V and J genes are TRBV20-1 and TRBJ2-7; 7 bases map to TRBD2. The CDR3 covers 10 residues. Trimming took 6 bases from V and 9 from J; bases not matched to a gene: 5. In germline, CDR1 is DFQATT, CDR2 SNEGSKA (reference sequence). Written as DNA, the CDR3 is TGCAGTGCCGTGGGGGGGTTGCAGTACTTC. This encodes CSAVGGLQYF.

The chain links TRBV7-6 to TRBJ2-1; 9 positions agree with TRBD2. This CDR3 region has 15 residues. CDR1 SGHVS and CDR2 FNYEAQ come from the germline V gene. Losses at the gene ends were 1 base for V and 9 bases for J; bases not matched to a gene: 7. In DNA, the CDR3 is TGTGCCAGCAGCTTAGTTAGCGGGAGTCAGAGTGAGCAGTTCTTC. It specifies CASSLVSGSQSEQFF.

The chain uses TRBV30 and TRBJ2-7; TRBD1 aligns across 10 bases. Per the germline V gene, CDR1 is GTSNPN and CDR2 is SVGIG (reference sequence). This CDR3 is built from 13 residues. After removal of 3 bases from V and 5 bases from J, the junction contained 4 bases not matched to a gene. The DNA for the CDR3 is TGTGCCTGGAGCGGACAGGGGGGTAACGAGCAGTACTTC. Amino acid sequence: CAWSGQGGNEQYF. Variable domain in full (rest from reference TRBV30 and TRBJ2-7): SQTIHQWPATLVQPVGSPLSLECTVEGTSNPNLYWYRQAAGRGLQLLFYSVGIGQISSEVPQNLSASRPQDRQFILSSKKLLLSDSGFYLCAWSGQGGNEQYFGPGTRLTVT.

The chain links TRBV6-5 to TRBJ2-7; D not resolved. The CDR3 has 12 residues. Germline values: CDR1 MNHEY, CDR2 SVGAGI. Trimming cost V 7 bases and J 0 bases, with 7 bases left between them. This chain's CDR3 is CASIYSSYEQYF. CDR3 sequence (DNA): TGTGCCAGCATCTATAGCTCCTACGAGCAGTACTTC.

The rearrangement links TRBV7-2 to TRBJ2-2; 9 bases are shared with TRBD1. CDR3 length: 15 amino acids. The V and J ends lost 1 base and 5 bases, in that order; junction bases with no gene match: 2. Germline assignment: CDR1 SGHTA and CDR2 FQGNSA. CDR3: CASSLGTGVTGELFF. The CDR3 DNA reads TGTGCCAGCAGCTTAGGGACAGGGGTTACCGGGGAGCTGTTTTTT.

There are a few counts of this clone. The rearrangement joins TRBV29-1 to TRBJ1-1; D gene uncertain. The ends were cut back, 6 bases at V and 1 base at J, with 6 bases in the middle. The CDR3 totals 11 residues. Germline CDR1 is SQVTM and CDR2 is ANQGSEA. This chain's CDR3 is CSVRKNTEAFF. Written as DNA, the CDR3 is TGCAGCGTGAGGAAGAACACTGAAGCTTTCTTT.